What follows describes a single T cell receptor beta chain. The antigen is undetermined. This record belongs to a study of shared clonotypes between healthy human individuals. Study results and limitations: Clonotype sharing across a handful of donors was observed for around 4.5% of naive CD4 clonotypes. Generation probabilities were higher for clonotypes shared across all four sorted-subset donors than for unshared ones. Naive subsets usually exceeded memory subsets in estimated richness.

Samples underwent the assay at deep level. Clones were sequenced by immunoSEQ multiplex PCR, and TCRdb holds only the in-frame ones, with some missing. The sample contains a few million clones, approximately 95% of which appear only once. The CDR3 runs 16 residues. Germline V CDR1 and CDR2: MNHEY, SVGAGI. The V and J ends lost 0 bases and 1 base respectively, with 7 bases between them. Sequencing input: naive CD4+ T cells from PBMCs. This sample's subset: CD45RA+ positively selected. This sequence was found in a man between 18 and 29 years old in good health. Some clones in this sample may be carry-over from other donors' samples. The gene calls are TRBV6-5 and TRBJ2-6; TRBD2 might be the D (5 bases). The CDR3 nucleotides are TGTGCCAGCAGTTACTCGCGGACTTCTGGGGCCAACGTCCTGACTTTC. Translated, it gives CASSYSRTSGANVLTF.